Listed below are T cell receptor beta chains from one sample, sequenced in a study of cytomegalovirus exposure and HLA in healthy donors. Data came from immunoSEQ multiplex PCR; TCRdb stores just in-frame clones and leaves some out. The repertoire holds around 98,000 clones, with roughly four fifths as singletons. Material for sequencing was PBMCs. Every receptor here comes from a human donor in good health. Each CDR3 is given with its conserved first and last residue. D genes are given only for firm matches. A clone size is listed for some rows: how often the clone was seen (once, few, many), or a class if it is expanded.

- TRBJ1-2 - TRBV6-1 CASIGDNYGYTF TGTGCCAGCATAGGAGATAACTATGGCTACACCTTC
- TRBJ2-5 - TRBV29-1 CSAGTIIGETQYF TGCAGCGCAGGGACAATTATTGGGGAGACCCAGTACTTC
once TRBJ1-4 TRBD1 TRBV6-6 CASSQNRGLANEKLFF TGTGCCAGCAGTCAAAACAGGGGGCTTGCTAATGAAAAACTGTTTTTT
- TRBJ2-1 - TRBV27 CASKSQSSYNEQFF TGTGCCAGCAAATCACAAAGCTCCTACAATGAGCAGTTCTTC
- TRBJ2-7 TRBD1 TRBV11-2 CASSPGQGKAYEQYF TGTGCCAGCAGCCCCGGACAGGGGAAGGCCTACGAGCAGTACTTC
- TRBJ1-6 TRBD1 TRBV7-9 CASRPGGSLSPLHF TGTGCCAGCAGGCCAGGGGGAAGTTTGTCACCCCTCCACTTT
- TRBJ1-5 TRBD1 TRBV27 CASSPTAGQGRQPQHF TGTGCCAGCAGTCCAACGGCGGGACAGGGCAGGCAGCCCCAGCATTTT
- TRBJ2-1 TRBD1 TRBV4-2 CASRKTGDNEQFF TGTGCCAGCAGAAAGACAGGGGACAATGAGCAGTTCTTC
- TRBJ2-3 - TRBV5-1 CASSLSRTDTQYF TGCGCCAGCAGCTTGAGCCGCACAGATACGCAGTATTTT
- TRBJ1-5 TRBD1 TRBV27 CASRFLTPGTGHSNQPQHF TGTGCCAGCAGATTCCTAACACCCGGGACAGGTCATAGCAATCAGCCCCAGCATTTT
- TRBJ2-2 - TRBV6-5 CASTRGEIGELFF TGTGCCAGCACCCGTGGGGAGATCGGGGAGCTGTTTTTT
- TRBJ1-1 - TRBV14 CASSQYQGGHTEAFF TGTGCCAGCAGCCAATATCAAGGGGGTCACACTGAAGCTTTCTTT
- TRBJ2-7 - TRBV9 CASSVAVTGGPYEQYF TGTGCCAGCAGCGTAGCTGTCACAGGCGGCCCCTACGAGCAGTACTTC
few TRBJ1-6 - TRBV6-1 CASSERDTFLHF TGTGCCAGCAGTGAAAGGGACACTTTCCTCCACTTT
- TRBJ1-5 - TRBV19 CASSIALLTGQLSYSNQPQHF TGTGCCAGTAGTATAGCTCTTCTCACCGGACAGCTTTCCTATAGCAATCAGCCCCAGCATTTT
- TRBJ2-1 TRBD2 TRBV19 CASTSGYNEQFF TGTGCCAGTACTAGCGGCTACAATGAGCAGTTCTTC
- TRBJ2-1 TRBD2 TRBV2 CASSEDKAGWYNEQFF TGTGCCAGCAGTGAGGACAAAGCGGGGTGGTACAATGAGCAGTTCTTC
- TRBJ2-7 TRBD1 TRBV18 CASSMGQGSYEQYF TGTGCCAGCTCGATGGGACAGGGATCCTACGAGCAGTACTTC
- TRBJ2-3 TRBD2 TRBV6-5 CASWAGERTDTQYF TGTGCCAGCTGGGCGGGAGAACGCACAGATACGCAGTATTTT
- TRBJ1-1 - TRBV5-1 CASSEITGTTEAFF TGCGCCAGCAGCGAAATCACAGGGACCACTGAAGCTTTCTTT
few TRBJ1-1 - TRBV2 CASRAGSFAEAFF TGTGCCAGCAGGGCGGGAAGCTTTGCTGAAGCTTTCTTT
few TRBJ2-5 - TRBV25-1 CASSKNQGLRQETQYF TGTGCCAGCAGTAAAAATCAGGGACTTCGTCAAGAGACCCAGTACTTC
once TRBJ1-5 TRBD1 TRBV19 CASSRQGASNQPQHF TGTGCCAGTAGCAGACAGGGGGCGAGCAATCAGCCCCAGCATTTT
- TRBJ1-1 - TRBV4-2 CASSKGGGNTEAFF TGTGCCAGCAGCAAAGGAGGGGGAAACACTGAAGCTTTCTTT
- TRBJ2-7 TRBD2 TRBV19 CASSRGGGLAGEQYF TGTGCCAGTAGCCGCGGGGGGGGACTAGCGGGCGAGCAGTACTTC
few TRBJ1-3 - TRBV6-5 CASSSRVSGNTIYF TGTGCCAGCAGTTCGCGGGTCTCTGGAAACACCATATATTTT
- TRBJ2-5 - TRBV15 CATSRPAAVQETQYF TGTGCCACCAGCAGACCGGCGGCGGTCCAAGAGACCCAGTACTTC
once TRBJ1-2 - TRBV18 CASSLSYSYGYTF TGTGCCAGCTCACTTTCGTATTCCTATGGCTACACCTTC
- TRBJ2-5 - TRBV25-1 CASSQQETQYF TGTGCCAGCAGCCAGCAAGAGACCCAGTACTTC
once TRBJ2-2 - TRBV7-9 CSSSLSGTTANTGELFF TGTTCCAGCAGCTTGAGCGGGACAACTGCGAACACCGGGGAGCTGTTTTTT
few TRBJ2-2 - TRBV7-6 CASSLGSLATGGELFF TGTGCCAGCAGCTTAGGATCGCTAGCGACGGGCGGGGAGCTGTTTTTT
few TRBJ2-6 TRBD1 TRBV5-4 CASSTRTGPTNVLTF TGTGCCAGCAGTACGAGGACAGGCCCAACCAACGTCCTGACTTTC
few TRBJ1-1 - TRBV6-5 CASSYFSSRADTEAFF TGTGCCAGCAGTTATTTTTCTTCCAGGGCGGACACTGAAGCTTTCTTT
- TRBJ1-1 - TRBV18 CASSPFGGSTEAFF TGTGCCAGCTCACCTTTTGGCGGGAGCACTGAAGCTTTCTTT
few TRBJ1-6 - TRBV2 CASSLRGLGSPLHF TGTGCCAGCAGTCTCAGGGGATTGGGTTCACCCCTCCACTTT
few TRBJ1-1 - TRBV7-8 CASSLVSGNTEAFF TGTGCCAGCAGCTTAGTGTCCGGGAACACTGAAGCTTTCTTT
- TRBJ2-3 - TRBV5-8 CASSLVRRGDTQYF TGTGCCAGCAGCTTGGTCCGTCGGGGAGATACGCAGTATTTT
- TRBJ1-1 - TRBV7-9 CASSLGPVQAFF TGTGCCAGCAGCTTAGGTCCAGTACAAGCTTTCTTT
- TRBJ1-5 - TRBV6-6 CASSFGGDVGQPQHF TGTGCCAGCAGTTTTGGGGGCGATGTGGGGCAGCCCCAGCATTTT
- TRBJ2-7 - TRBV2 CASSGSSLSYEQYF TGTGCCAGCAGTGGCTCTAGTTTGTCCTACGAGCAGTACTTC
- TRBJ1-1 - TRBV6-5 CASSYFRNTEAFF TGTGCCAGCAGTTACTTTAGGAACACTGAAGCTTTCTTT
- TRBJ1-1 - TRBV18 CASSPPSVMNTEAFF TGTGCCAGCTCACCACCGTCCGTTATGAACACTGAAGCTTTCTTT
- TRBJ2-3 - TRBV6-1 CAARGIDTDTQYF TGTGCCGCCCGGGGAATTGACACAGATACGCAGTATTTT
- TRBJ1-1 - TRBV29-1 CSAVRSNEAFF TGCAGCGCCGTCCGGTCTAATGAAGCTTTCTTT
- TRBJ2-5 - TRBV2 CASTPPGEETQYF TGTGCCAGCACGCCGCCAGGGGAAGAGACCCAGTACTTC
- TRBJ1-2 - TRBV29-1 CSVVGGNYGYTF TGCAGCGTTGTGGGCGGGAACTATGGCTACACCTTC
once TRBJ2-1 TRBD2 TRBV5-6 CASIMREPHYNEQFF TGTGCCAGCATCATGCGGGAGCCTCACTACAATGAGCAGTTCTTC
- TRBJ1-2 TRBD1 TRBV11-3 CASSPNEEGARNYGYTF TGTGCCAGCAGCCCAAATGAGGAGGGGGCGCGAAACTATGGCTACACCTTC
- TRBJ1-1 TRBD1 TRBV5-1 CASSLGRGPYTEAFF TGCGCCAGCAGCCTGGGCAGGGGGCCGTACACTGAAGCTTTCTTT
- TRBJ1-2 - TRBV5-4 CASSFFGQGYYGYTF TGTGCCAGCAGCTTCTTTGGGCAGGGGTACTATGGCTACACCTTC
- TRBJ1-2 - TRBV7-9 CASSWQGNGYTF TGTGCCAGCAGCTGGCAGGGAAATGGCTACACCTTC
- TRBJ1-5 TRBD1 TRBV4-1 CASSQEDRGSQPQHF TGCGCCAGCAGCCAAGAAGACAGGGGGAGTCAGCCCCAGCATTTT
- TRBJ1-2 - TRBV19 CASSIGEAYYGYTF TGTGCCAGTAGTATCGGGGAAGCCTACTATGGCTACACCTTC
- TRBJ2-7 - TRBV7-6 CASSLKDTPLEQYF TGTGCCAGCAGCTTAAAGGACACCCCCCTCGAGCAGTACTTC
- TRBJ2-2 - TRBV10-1 CASSPTFTGELFF TGCGCCAGCAGTCCAACTTTTACCGGGGAGCTGTTTTTT
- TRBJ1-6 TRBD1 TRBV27 CASSYLTGGNSPLHF TGTGCCAGCAGTTACCTCACAGGGGGAAATTCACCCCTCCACTTT
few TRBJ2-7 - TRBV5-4 CASSLGGRQGAYEQYF TGTGCCAGCAGCTTGGGTGGGAGGCAGGGGGCCTACGAGCAGTACTTC
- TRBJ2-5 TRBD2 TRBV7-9 CASSQGLAEETQYF TGTGCCAGCAGCCAGGGACTAGCGGAAGAGACCCAGTACTTC
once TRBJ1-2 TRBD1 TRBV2 CASSLVTGYGYTF TGTGCCAGCAGCCTCGTGACAGGGTATGGCTACACCTTC
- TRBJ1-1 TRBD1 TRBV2 CASSFRGRMAEAFF TGTGCCAGCAGTTTCAGGGGGCGCATGGCTGAAGCTTTCTTT